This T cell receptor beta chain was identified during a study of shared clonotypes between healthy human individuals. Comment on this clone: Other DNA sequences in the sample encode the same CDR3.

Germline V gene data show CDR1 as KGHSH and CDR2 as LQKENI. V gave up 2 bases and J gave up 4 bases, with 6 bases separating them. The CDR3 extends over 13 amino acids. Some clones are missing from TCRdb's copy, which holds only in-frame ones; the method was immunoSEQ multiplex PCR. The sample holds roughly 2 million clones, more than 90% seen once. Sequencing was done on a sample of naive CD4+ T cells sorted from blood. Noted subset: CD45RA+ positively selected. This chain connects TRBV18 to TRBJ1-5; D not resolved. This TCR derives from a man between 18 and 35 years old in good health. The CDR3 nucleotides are TGTGCCAGCTCACCAGACCGAAATCAGCCCCAGCATTTT. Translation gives CASSPDRNQPQHF.